This entry is about one TCR beta chain. This entry is derived from a study of blood T cell repertoires in COVID-19. Study-wide context: Acute and convalescent COVID-19 samples came from the United States, Italy and Spain. Nucleic acid was either cDNA or gDNA, and it came from T cells, B-cell-depleted T cells, or PBMCs.

Per the germline V gene, CDR1 is LNHDA and CDR2 is SQIVND (reference sequence). The CDR3 extends over 16 amino acids. Trimming pared 3 bases from V and 1 base from J, leaving 15 bases between. Per the authors' pipeline: Estimation of nucleated cell counts relied on the amplification of reference gene primers. Libraries were prepared by immunoSEQ multiplex PCR; TCRdb keeps only in-frame clonotypes and omits some of them. V and J calls and clone size are as listed in that table; D and trimming were resolved from the DNA. The profile shows fewer than 450,000 clones, around 90% of them singletons. This TCR was recovered from a woman between 18 and 29 years old who had recovered from COVID-19. The V call is TRBV19, the J call TRBJ1-1; possibly TRBD1 for D (6 bases). Sequencing used peripheral blood. The CDR3 region has the DNA TGTGCCAGTAGTATCTGGCCGACACAGGGGAACACTGAAGCTTTCTTT. This gives the protein CASSIWPTQGNTEAFF.